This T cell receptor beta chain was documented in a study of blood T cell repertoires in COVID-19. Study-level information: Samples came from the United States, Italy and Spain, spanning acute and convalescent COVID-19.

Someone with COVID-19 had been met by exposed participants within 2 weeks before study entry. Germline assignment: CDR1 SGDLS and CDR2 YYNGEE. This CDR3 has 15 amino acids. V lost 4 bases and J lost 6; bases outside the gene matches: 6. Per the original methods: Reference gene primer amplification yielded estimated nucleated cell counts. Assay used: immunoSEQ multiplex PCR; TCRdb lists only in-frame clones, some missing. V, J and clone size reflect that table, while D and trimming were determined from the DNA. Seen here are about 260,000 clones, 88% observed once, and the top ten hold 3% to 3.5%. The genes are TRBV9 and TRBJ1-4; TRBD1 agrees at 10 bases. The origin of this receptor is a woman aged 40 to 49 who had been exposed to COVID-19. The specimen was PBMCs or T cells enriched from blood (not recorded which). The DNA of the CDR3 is TGTGCCAGCAGCCCCCGGACAGGGGGAGATGAAAAACTGTTTTTT. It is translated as CASSPRTGGDEKLFF. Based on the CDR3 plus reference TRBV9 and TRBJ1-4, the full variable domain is DSGVTQTPKHLITATGQRVTLRCSPRSGDLSVYWYQQSLDQGLQFLIQYYNGEERAKGNILERFSAQQFPDLHSELNLSSLELGDSALYFCASSPRTGGDEKLFFGSGTQLSVL.